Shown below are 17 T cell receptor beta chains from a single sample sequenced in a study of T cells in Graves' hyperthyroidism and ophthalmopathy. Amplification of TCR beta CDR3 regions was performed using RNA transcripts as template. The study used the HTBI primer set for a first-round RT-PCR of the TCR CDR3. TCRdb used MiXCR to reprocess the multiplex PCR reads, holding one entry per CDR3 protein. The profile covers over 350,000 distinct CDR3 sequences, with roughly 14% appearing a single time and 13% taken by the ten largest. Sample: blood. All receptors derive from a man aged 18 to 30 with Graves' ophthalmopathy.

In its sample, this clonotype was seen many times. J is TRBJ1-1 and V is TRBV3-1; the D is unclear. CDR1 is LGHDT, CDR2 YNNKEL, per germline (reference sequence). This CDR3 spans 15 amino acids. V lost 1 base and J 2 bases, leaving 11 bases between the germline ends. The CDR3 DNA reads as TGTGCCAGCAGCCAAGGGTCGACGGTTAACACTGAAGCTTTCTTT. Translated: CASSQGSTVNTEAFF.

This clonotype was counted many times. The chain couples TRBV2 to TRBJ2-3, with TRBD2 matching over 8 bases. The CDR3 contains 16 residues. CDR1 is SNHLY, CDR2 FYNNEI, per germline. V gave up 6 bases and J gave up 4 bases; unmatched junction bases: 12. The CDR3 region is CASRPPPAGEADTQYF. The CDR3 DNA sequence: TGTGCCAGCAGACCCCCCCCAGCGGGAGAGGCAGATACGCAGTATTTT.

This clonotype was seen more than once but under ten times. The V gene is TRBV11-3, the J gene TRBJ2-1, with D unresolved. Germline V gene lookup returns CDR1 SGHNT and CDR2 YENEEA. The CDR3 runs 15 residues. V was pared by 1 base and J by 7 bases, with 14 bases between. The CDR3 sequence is CASSLGPPGSNEQFF. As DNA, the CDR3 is TGTGCCAGCAGCTTAGGCCCCCCTGGTAGTAATGAGCAGTTCTTC. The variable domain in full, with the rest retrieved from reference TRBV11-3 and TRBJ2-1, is EAGVVQSPRYKIIEKKQPVAFWCNPISGHNTLYWYLQNLGQGPELLIRYENEEAVDDSQLPKDRFSAERLKGVDSTLKIQPAELGDSAVYLCASSLGPPGSNEQFFGPGTRLTVL.

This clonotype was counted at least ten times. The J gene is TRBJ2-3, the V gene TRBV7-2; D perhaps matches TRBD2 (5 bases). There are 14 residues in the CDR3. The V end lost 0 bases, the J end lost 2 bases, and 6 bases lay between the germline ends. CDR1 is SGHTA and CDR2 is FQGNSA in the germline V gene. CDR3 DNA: TGTGCCAGCAGCTTAGCAGCGGACACAGATACGCAGTATTTT. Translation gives CASSLAADTDTQYF.

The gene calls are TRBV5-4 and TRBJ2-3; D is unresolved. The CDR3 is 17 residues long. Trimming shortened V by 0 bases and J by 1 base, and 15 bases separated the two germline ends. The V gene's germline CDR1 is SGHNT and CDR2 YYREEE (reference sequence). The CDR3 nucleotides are TGTGCCAGCAGCTTGGAAAACGGAGTGTGGGGCACAGATACGCAGTATTTT. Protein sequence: CASSLENGVWGTDTQYF.

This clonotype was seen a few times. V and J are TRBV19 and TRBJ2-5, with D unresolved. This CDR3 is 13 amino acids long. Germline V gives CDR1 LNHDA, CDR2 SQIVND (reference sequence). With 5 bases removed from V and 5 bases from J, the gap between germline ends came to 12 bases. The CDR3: CASSFAIRETQYF. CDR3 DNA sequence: TGTGCCAGTAGTTTTGCGATCCGGGAGACCCAGTACTTC.

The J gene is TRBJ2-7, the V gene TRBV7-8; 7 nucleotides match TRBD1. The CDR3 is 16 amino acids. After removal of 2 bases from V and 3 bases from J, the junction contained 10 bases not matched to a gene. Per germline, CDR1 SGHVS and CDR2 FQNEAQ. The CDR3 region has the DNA TGTGCCAGCAGCTTACTCTCCGGGACAGATTACTACGAGCAGTACTTC. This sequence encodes CASSLLSGTDYYEQYF.

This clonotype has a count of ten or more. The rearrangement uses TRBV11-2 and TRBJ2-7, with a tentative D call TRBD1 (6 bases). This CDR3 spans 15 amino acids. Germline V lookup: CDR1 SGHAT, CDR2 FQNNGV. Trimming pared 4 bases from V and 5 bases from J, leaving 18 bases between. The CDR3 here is CASSSGPNRAHEQYF. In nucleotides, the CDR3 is TGTGCCAGCAGCTCGGGACCGAACAGGGCCCACGAGCAGTACTTC. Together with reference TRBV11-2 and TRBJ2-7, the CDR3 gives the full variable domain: EAGVAQSPRYKIIEKRQSVAFWCNPISGHATLYWYQQILGQGPKLLIQFQNNGVVDDSQLPKDRFSAERLKGVDSTLKIQPAKLEDSAVYLCASSSGPNRAHEQYFGPGTRLTVT.

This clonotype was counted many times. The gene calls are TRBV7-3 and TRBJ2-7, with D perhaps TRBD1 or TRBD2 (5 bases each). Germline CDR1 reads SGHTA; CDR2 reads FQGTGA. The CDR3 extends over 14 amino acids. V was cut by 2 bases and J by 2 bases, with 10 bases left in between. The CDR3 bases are TGTGCCAGCAGCTTACTCCAGGGACCCTACGAGCAGTACTTC. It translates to CASSLLQGPYEQYF.

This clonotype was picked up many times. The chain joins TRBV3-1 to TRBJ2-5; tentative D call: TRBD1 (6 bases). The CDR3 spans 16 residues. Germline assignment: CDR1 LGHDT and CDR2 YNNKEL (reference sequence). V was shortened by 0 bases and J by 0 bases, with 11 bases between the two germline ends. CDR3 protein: CASSQDKGTNQETQYF. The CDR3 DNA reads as TGTGCCAGCAGCCAAGACAAGGGGACAAACCAAGAGACCCAGTACTTC.

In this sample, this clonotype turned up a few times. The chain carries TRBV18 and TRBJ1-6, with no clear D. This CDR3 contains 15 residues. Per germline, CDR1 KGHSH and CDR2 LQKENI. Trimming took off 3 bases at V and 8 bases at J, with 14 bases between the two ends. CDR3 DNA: TGTGCCAGCTCACCCCGGGCCCTTGGGGATTCACCCCTCCACTTT. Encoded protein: CASSPRALGDSPLHF.

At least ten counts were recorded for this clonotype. CDR3 amino acids: CASRGRGGGTDTQYF. The CDR3 nucleotides read TGTGCCAGCAGAGGGAGAGGGGGTGGCACAGATACGCAGTATTTT. The rearrangement joins TRBV6-1 to TRBJ2-3, with a weak D call TRBD1 (6 bases). The CDR3 is 15 amino acids. The V gene lost 6 bases and the J gene lost 1 base, with 14 bases spanning the gap. Germline CDR1 is MNHNS and CDR2 is SASEGT.

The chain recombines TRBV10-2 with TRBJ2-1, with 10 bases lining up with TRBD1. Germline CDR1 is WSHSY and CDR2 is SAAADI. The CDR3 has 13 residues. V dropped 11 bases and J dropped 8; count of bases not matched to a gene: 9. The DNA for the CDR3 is TGCGCCGTCCGGGACAGGGGCGTCGATGAGCAGTTCTTC. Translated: CAVRDRGVDEQFF.

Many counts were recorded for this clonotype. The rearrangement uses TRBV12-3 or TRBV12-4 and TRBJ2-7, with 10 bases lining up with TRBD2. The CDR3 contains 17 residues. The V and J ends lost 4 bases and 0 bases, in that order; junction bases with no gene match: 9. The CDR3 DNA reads TGTGCCAGCAGTTCCGCCCCAACTAGCGGGATCTCCTACGAGCAGTACTTC. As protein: CASSSAPTSGISYEQYF.

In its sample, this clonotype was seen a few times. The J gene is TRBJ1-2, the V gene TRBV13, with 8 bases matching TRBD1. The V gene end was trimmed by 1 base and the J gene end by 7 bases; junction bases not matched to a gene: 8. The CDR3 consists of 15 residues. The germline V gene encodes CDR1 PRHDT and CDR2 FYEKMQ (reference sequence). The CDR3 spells CASSLEAGGAGGYTF. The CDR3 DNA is TGTGCCAGCAGCTTAGAGGCAGGGGGCGCAGGTGGCTACACCTTC.

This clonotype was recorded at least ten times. In nucleotides, the CDR3 is TGTGCCAGCAGCTTGGGCCGGGACAGATCCCAAGAGACCCAGTACTTC. Translation gives CASSLGRDRSQETQYF. The V gene is TRBV5-8, the J gene TRBJ2-5, with TRBD1 matching over 7 bases. From germline, CDR1 is SGHTS and CDR2 YDEGEE. The junction had 6 bases not matched to a gene; V was cut back by 0 bases and J by 1 base. There are 16 residues in the CDR3.

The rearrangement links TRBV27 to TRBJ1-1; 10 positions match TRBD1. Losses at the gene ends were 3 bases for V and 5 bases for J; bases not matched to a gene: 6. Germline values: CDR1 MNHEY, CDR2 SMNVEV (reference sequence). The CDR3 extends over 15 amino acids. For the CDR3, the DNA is TGTGCCAGCAGTTTCGGGACAGGGGTGGTTACTGAAGCTTTCTTT. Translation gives CASSFGTGVVTEAFF.